This T cell receptor (beta chain) was captured by sequencing in a study of T cells in Graves' hyperthyroidism and ophthalmopathy. Study findings and constraints: Most thyroid clonotypes expanded above 0.001 were also detected in blood. A model of 13 V-J features distinguished ophthalmopathy from stable hyperthyroidism.

Notes on this clonotype: Its antigen is unknown.

Amplification targeted TCR beta CDR3 regions from RNA transcripts. The HTBI primer set served for first-round RT-PCR of the TCR CDR3. Via MiXCR, TCRdb re-called the multiplex PCR reads, giving one row per CDR3 protein. The sample shows 210,000 or so distinct CDR3 sequences, 17% of them seen only once. Pregnant or lactating patients were excluded, as were those with uncontrolled infection or other autoimmune disease. On the basis of clinical symptoms, serum thyroxine and TRAb, thyroid ultrasound and orbital computed tomography, diagnoses were made. This clonotype was sampled from a man aged 45-65 years with Graves' hyperthyroidism. The sample consisted of blood.

The CDR3: CASSLGRRGGELFF. In DNA form, the CDR3 reads TGTGCCAGCAGCTTAGGGCGGAGGGGCGGGGAGCTGTTTTTT. The chain couples TRBV7-8 to TRBJ2-2, with TRBD2 as a possible D gene (6 bases). The CDR3 covers 14 residues. CDR1 and CDR2 from the germline V gene are SGHVS and FQNEAQ. V shed 1 base and J shed 7 bases, with 10 bases lying between them.